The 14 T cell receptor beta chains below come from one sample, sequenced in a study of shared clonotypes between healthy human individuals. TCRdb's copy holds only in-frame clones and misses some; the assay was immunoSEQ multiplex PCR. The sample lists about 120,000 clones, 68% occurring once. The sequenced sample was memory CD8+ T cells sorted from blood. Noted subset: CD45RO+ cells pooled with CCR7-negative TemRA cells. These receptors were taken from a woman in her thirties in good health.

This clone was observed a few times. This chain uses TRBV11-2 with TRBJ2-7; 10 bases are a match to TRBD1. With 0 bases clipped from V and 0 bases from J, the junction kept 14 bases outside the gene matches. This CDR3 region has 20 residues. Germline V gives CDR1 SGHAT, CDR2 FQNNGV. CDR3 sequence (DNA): TGTGCCAGCAGCTTAGATCTAGGACAGGGGGTAATTTCCTCCTCCTACGAGCAGTACTTC. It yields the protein CASSLDLGQGVISSSYEQYF.

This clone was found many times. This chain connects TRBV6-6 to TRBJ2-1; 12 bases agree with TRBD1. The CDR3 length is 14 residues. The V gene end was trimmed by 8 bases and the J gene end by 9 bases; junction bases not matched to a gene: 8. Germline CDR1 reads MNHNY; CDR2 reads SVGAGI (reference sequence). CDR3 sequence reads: CASEGTGGAGEQFF. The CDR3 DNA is TGTGCCAGCGAAGGGACAGGGGGCGCGGGTGAGCAGTTCTTC.

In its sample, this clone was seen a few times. The CDR3 DNA reads TGTGCCAGCAGTGAACCTAGCGGGAGCAAAGTTCACTACGAGCAGTACTTC. Its translation: CASSEPSGSKVHYEQYF. This chain joins TRBV25-1 and TRBJ2-7; 10 bases match TRBD2. The CDR3 runs 17 residues. In germline, CDR1 is MGHDK, CDR2 SYGVNS. V was pared by 2 bases and J by 3 bases, with 10 bases of the junction left unmatched.

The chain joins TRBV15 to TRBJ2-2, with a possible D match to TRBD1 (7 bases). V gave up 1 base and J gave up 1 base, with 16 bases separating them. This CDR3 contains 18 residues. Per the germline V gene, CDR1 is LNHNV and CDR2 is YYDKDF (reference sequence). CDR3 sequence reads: CATSRARGRIGNTGELFF. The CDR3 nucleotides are TGTGCCACCAGCAGAGCCAGGGGGAGGATAGGGAACACCGGGGAGCTGTTTTTT.

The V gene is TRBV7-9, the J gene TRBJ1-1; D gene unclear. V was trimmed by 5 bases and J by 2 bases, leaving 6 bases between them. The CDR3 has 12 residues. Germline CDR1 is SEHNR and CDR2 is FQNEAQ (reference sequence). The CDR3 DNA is TGTGCCAGCAGCCCCGCAAACACTGAAGCTTTCTTT. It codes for CASSPANTEAFF.

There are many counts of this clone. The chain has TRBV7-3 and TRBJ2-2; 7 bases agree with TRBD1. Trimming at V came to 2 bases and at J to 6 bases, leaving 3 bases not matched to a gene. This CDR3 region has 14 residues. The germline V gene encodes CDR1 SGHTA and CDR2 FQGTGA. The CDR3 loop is CASSLVGGSGELFF. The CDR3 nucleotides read TGTGCCAGCAGCTTAGTAGGGGGCTCCGGGGAGCTGTTTTTT.

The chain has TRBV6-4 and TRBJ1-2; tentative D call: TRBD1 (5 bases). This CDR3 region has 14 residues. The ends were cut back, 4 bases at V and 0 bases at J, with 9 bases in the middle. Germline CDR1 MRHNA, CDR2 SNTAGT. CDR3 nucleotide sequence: TGTGCCAGCAGTGTCCCGACAGCTAACTATGGCTACACCTTC. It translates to CASSVPTANYGYTF.

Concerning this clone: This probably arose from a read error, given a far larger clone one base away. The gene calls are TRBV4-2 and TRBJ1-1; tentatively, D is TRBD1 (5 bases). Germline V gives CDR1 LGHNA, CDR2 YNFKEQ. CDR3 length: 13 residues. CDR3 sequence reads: CVSSQDGAGPAFF. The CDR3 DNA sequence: TGTGTCAGCAGCCAAGATGGGGCAGGGCCGGCTTTCTTT.

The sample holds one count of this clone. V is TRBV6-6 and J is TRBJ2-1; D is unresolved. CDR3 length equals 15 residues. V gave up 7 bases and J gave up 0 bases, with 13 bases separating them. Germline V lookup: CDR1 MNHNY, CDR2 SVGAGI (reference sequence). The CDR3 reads CASTVSRVSYNEQFF. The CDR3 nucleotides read TGTGCCAGCACAGTGAGTAGGGTCTCCTACAATGAGCAGTTCTTC.

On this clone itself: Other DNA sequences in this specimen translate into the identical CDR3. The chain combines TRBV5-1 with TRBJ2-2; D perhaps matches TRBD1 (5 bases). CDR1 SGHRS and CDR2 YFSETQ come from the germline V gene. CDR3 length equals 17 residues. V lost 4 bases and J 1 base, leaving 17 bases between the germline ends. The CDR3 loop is CASSRKDPDRNTGELFF. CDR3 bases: TGCGCCAGCAGCCGCAAGGACCCCGACAGGAACACCGGGGAGCTGTTTTTT.

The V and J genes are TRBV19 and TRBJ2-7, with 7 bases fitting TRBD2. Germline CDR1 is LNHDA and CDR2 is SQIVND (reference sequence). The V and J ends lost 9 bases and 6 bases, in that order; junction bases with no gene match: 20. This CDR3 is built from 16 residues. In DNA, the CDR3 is TGTGCCAGCAGCTTACTTGCGGGAGTAGGGGTGGGCGAGCAGTACTTC. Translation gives CASSLLAGVGVGEQYF.

The CDR3 region has the DNA TGCGCCAGCAGCCCCCAATTCGGGACTAGGGGGTTCGGGGAGCAGTTCTTC. Translating gives CASSPQFGTRGFGEQFF. The genes are TRBV4-1 and TRBJ2-1; 8 bases agree with TRBD2. Germline CDR1 and CDR2: MGHRA and YSYEKL. V trimming: 4 bases; J trimming: 10 bases; junction bases outside the gene matches: 18. CDR3 length: 17 residues.

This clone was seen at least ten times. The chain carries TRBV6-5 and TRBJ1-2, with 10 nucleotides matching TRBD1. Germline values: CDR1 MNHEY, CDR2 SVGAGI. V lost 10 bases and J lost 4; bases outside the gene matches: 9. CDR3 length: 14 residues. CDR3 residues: CATKTGQGGYGYTF. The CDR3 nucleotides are TGTGCCACAAAGACCGGACAGGGGGGCTATGGCTACACCTTC.

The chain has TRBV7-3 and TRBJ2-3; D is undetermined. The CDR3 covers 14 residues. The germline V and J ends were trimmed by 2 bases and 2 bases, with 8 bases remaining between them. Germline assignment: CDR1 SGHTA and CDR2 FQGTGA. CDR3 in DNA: TGTGCCAGCAGCTTATACTATGACACAGATACGCAGTATTTT. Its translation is CASSLYYDTDTQYF.